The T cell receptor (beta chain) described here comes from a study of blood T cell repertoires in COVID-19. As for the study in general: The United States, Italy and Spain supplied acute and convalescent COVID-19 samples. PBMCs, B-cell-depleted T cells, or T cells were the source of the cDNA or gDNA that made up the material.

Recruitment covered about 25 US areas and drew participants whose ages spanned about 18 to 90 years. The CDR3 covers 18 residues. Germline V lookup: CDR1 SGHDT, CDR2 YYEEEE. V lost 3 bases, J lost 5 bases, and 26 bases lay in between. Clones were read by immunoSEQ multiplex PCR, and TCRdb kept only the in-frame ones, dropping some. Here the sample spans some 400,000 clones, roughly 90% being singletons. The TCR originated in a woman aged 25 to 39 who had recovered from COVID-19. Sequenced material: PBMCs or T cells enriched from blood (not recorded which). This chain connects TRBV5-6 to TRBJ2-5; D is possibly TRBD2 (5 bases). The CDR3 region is CASSSPLESIVYGETQYF. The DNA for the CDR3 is TGTGCCAGCAGCTCCCCACTAGAATCTATCGTCTACGGGGAGACCCAGTACTTC.